These T cell receptor beta chains were read from a single sample in a study of T-cell memory formation after mild COVID-19. One entry per CDR3 protein results from TCRdb running MiXCR on the 5' RACE reads. This repertoire shows roughly 340,000 distinct CDR3 sequences, 15% found once; its top ten account for 20% to 25%. The sample consisted of PBMCs or a T cell subset sorted from them (not recorded which). The receptors here all came from a man aged 18-30 years who had mild COVID-19 (a few samples of this study predate the infection). Cell type and time point are not known. The CDR3 runs from the conserved cysteine through the conserved F or W. A D gene is named only where the DNA matches it firmly. Part of the rows lack a size; the others show once, few, many or a class for expanded clones.

clone size	V gene	D gene	CDR3 length	J gene	CDR3 protein
few	TRBV5-5	.	13	TRBJ1-1	CASSLATATEAFF
few	TRBV7-9	.	12	TRBJ1-2	CASSDANYGYTF
many	TRBV7-8	.	12	TRBJ2-4	CASSLAKNIQYF
few	TRBV27	.	13	TRBJ2-7	CASRAGDGYEQYF
few	TRBV29-1	TRBD2	15	TRBJ2-5	CSVDGLAGSQETQYF
.	TRBV12-3/TRBV12-4	TRBD1	15	TRBJ2-7	CASRGRDRSSYEQYF
few	TRBV5-1	.	13	TRBJ2-7	CASSLGEVGEQYF
few	TRBV7-2	TRBD1	13	TRBJ2-5	CASSSQGVETQYF
.	TRBV5-1	.	18	TRBJ2-3	CASSWPLTLSLGTDTQYF
.	TRBV5-1	.	17	TRBJ2-2	CASSSTTGYLGTGELFF
few	TRBV4-2	.	14	TRBJ2-5	CASSQGGEQETQYF
.	TRBV7-9	.	14	TRBJ1-1	CASSLGVTNTEAFF
.	TRBV20-1	TRBD1	14	TRBJ1-1	CSARVGQVNTEAFF
few	TRBV5-1	.	15	TRBJ2-1	CASSKSGPTDDEQFF
.	TRBV12-3/TRBV12-4	.	14	TRBJ1-4	CASRTGSPGEKLFF
few	TRBV7-9	.	12	TRBJ2-3	CATQDSTDTQYF
few	TRBV5-1	.	14	TRBJ2-1	CASSGSAIYNEQFF
.	TRBV7-9	.	18	TRBJ2-1	CASSTTYHRWGDGNEQFF
few	TRBV24-1	TRBD1	15	TRBJ2-3	CATSDLRDSQDTQYF
.	TRBV7-9	.	15	TRBJ1-5	CASSLGGQSNQPQHF
.	TRBV20-1	TRBD2	15	TRBJ2-1	CSASRTSGGAGEQFF
many	TRBV9	.	13	TRBJ1-5	CASSVGVDQPQHF
many	TRBV5-4	.	13	TRBJ1-1	CASSPGLAAEAFF
.	TRBV4-1	.	14	TRBJ2-1	CASSQDLGLREQFF
.	TRBV6-2/TRBV6-3	.	15	TRBJ2-5	CASSYFGRRQETQYF
.	TRBV7-2	.	15	TRBJ1-6	CASSLGADLNSPLHF
many	TRBV4-3	.	18	TRBJ2-1	CASSRDTRVGRSYNEQFF
.	TRBV9	.	14	TRBJ2-6	CASTPDLGANVLTF
.	TRBV5-1	.	14	TRBJ1-5	CASSPRAGGQPQHF
.	TRBV10-3	.	13	TRBJ1-2	CATHDRTNYGYTF
few	TRBV30	.	11	TRBJ2-7	CAWSGVGEQYF
few	TRBV6-5	TRBD1	15	TRBJ2-1	CASSQTGGSYNEQFF
few	TRBV4-3	.	14	TRBJ1-2	CASSQGAGSYGYTF
few	TRBV5-6	.	15	TRBJ1-1	CASSSYSDLNTEAFF
few	TRBV3-1	.	17	TRBJ1-2	CASSQGVRLTGRYGYTF
many	TRBV4-1	TRBD2	17	TRBJ2-3	CASSQDLVAGGTDTQYF
few	TRBV11-2	.	14	TRBJ1-1	CASVMGTVNTEAFF